The following is a T cell receptor (beta chain) sequence with its context. Both 60 Vbeta primers and 13 Jbeta primers went into the PCR. In the authors' workflow: An analysis that came later counted 77 million or so unique TCR beta chains, around 10 million shared. Only in-frame clones appear in the TCRdb table, and some are missing; sequencing was by immunoSEQ multiplex PCR. The V and J calls and clone size come from that table; D and trimming were worked out from the DNA. The sample holds under 150,000 clones, around two thirds seen once. This entry belongs to a study of cytomegalovirus exposure and HLA in healthy donors. The source of this sequence is a woman aged 40-49 years in good health and CMV-seronegative. The sequenced sample was PBMCs.

The CDR3 nucleotides read TGTGCCAGCAGTCTTCCTCCACAGGGGGCCAATCAGCCCCAGCATTTT. It encodes CASSLPPQGANQPQHF. V gene TRBV6-4 combines with J gene TRBJ1-5; 9 nucleotides align to TRBD1. The V gene's germline CDR1 is MRHNA and CDR2 SNTAGT. The CDR3 loop spans 16 amino acids. V dropped 5 bases and J dropped 3; count of bases not matched to a gene: 8.